These T cell receptor beta chains were read from a single sample in a study of control samples from healthy donors and cancer patients. Profiled with immunoSEQ multiplex PCR; TCRdb holds only in-frame clones, not every one. This repertoire shows 150,000 or so clones, 80% to 95% found once; its top ten account for approximately 0.7%. The sample was blood. Receptors were obtained from a woman in her 30s in good health. Each CDR3 is given with its conserved first and last residue. A D gene is named only where the DNA matches it firmly. Clone size is given for some rows only: seen once, a few or many times, or a class if the clone is expanded.

CDR3aa	CDR3nt	len	v_gene	d_gene	abundance	j_gene
CASSYGPNTEAFF	TGTGCCAGCAGTTACGGACCGAACACTGAAGCTTTCTTT	13	TRBV12-3/TRBV12-4	NA	NA	TRBJ1-1
CATREWGRAHEQYF	TGTGCCACGCGAGAATGGGGGAGGGCCCACGAGCAGTACTTC	14	TRBV28	TRBD2	NA	TRBJ2-7
CATRSQGRSYEQYF	TGTGCCACCAGGAGTCAGGGGAGGTCCTACGAGCAGTACTTC	14	TRBV15	NA	NA	TRBJ2-7
CASSLDGTAYEQYF	TGTGCCAGCAGCTTAGATGGGACAGCTTACGAGCAGTACTTC	14	TRBV7-2	TRBD1	NA	TRBJ2-7
CATSRGGGYGYTF	TGTGCCACCAGCAGGGGAGGCGGATATGGCTACACCTTC	13	TRBV15	NA	NA	TRBJ1-2
CASSLYGTGNEKLFF	TGCGCCAGCAGCTTGTACGGGACAGGGAATGAAAAACTGTTTTTT	15	TRBV5-1	TRBD1	NA	TRBJ1-4
CASSLFIPTWTSGRAFYNEQFF	TGTGCCAGCAGCTTATTCATCCCAACTTGGACTAGCGGGAGGGCTTTTTACAATGAGCAGTTCTTC	22	TRBV7-3	TRBD2	NA	TRBJ2-1
CASSSGPGYEQYF	TGTGCCAGCAGCTCGGGCCCGGGCTACGAGCAGTACTTC	13	TRBV7-6	NA	NA	TRBJ2-7
CASSQPPGQGRGQEKLFF	TGCGCCAGCAGCCAACCCCCGGGACAGGGTCGGGGCCAGGAAAAACTGTTTTTT	18	TRBV4-1	TRBD1	NA	TRBJ1-4
CASSIRIGNEQFF	TGTGCCAGTAGTATTAGAATTGGGAATGAGCAGTTCTTC	13	TRBV19	NA	NA	TRBJ2-1
CASQLGGSRLFF	TGTGCCAGCCAATTGGGAGGGAGTAGGCTGTTTTTT	12	TRBV28	TRBD2	NA	TRBJ2-2
CASSPRWTSGTYEQYF	TGTGCCAGCAGCCCACGGTGGACTAGCGGGACCTACGAGCAGTACTTC	16	TRBV9	TRBD2	NA	TRBJ2-7
CASTSSSPGRYEQYF	TGTGCCAGCACCTCCTCCTCCCCGGGTCGCTACGAGCAGTACTTC	15	TRBV28	NA	NA	TRBJ2-7
CASSFAGPTDTQYF	TGTGCCAGCAGCTTTGCGGGACCCACAGATACGCAGTATTTT	14	TRBV7-2	NA	NA	TRBJ2-3
CASQLFSYEQYF	TGTGCCAGCCAGCTGTTCTCCTACGAGCAGTACTTC	12	TRBV7-9	NA	NA	TRBJ2-7
CASSVREGLSDTQYF	TGTGCCAGCAGCGTACGGGAGGGCCTGTCAGATACGCAGTATTTT	15	TRBV9	TRBD2	NA	TRBJ2-3
CASSLLGLASSTDTQYF	TGTGCCAGCAGCTTACTTGGTCTAGCGTCTAGCACAGATACGCAGTATTTT	17	TRBV7-9	NA	once	TRBJ2-3
CASSEYGTLSTDTQYF	TGTGCCAGCAGTGAATACGGGACACTTAGCACAGATACGCAGTATTTT	16	TRBV2	NA	NA	TRBJ2-3
CATSDFSLAGTDTQYF	TGTGCCACCAGTGATTTTTCCCTGGCTGGCACAGATACGCAGTATTTT	16	TRBV24-1	NA	NA	TRBJ2-3
CASAFTGVSQETQYF	TGTGCCAGCGCCTTTACCGGGGTTTCCCAAGAGACCCAGTACTTC	15	TRBV28	NA	NA	TRBJ2-5
CASSQVGGQVLISYNEQFF	TGTGCCAGCAGCCAAGTAGGGGGACAGGTCCTCATCTCCTACAATGAGCAGTTCTTC	19	TRBV14	TRBD1	NA	TRBJ2-1
CASRERSSGNTIYF	TGTGCCAGCAGGGAACGCAGCTCTGGAAACACCATATATTTT	14	TRBV13	NA	NA	TRBJ1-3
CATSDRTGGWGNEQFF	TGTGCCACCAGTGATCGGACAGGGGGGTGGGGCAATGAGCAGTTCTTC	16	TRBV24-1	TRBD1	few	TRBJ2-1
CASSHPGQGQEETQYF	TGTGCCAGCAGTCACCCGGGACAGGGGCAAGAAGAGACCCAGTACTTC	16	TRBV11-3	TRBD1	NA	TRBJ2-5
CASSQDLTGVYSGNTIYF	TGCGCCAGCAGCCAAGATCTAACAGGCGTATACTCTGGAAACACCATATATTTT	18	TRBV4-1	NA	NA	TRBJ1-3
CASSLGTGGNSPLHF	TGTGCCAGCTCACTAGGGACAGGGGGAAATTCACCCCTCCACTTT	15	TRBV18	TRBD1	NA	TRBJ1-6
CASSPILITSGNSYNEQFF	TGTGCCAGCAGCCCAATACTGATAACTAGCGGGAACTCCTACAATGAGCAGTTCTTC	19	TRBV7-2	TRBD2	once	TRBJ2-1
CASSDTGSQPQHF	TGTGCCAGCAGTGATACAGGGAGTCAGCCCCAGCATTTT	13	TRBV6-1	NA	few	TRBJ1-5
CASSRGHSGRVGGTDTQYF	TGCGCCAGCAGCAGGGGCCATAGCGGGCGCGTAGGGGGCACAGATACGCAGTATTTT	19	TRBV5-1	TRBD2	NA	TRBJ2-3
CASSIPGGPYNEQFF	TGTGCCAGTAGTATTCCCGGAGGCCCCTACAATGAGCAGTTCTTC	15	TRBV19	NA	NA	TRBJ2-1
CASSLLLKGSGNTIYF	TGTGCCAGCAGCTTACTGCTAAAGGGATCCGGAAACACCATATATTTT	16	TRBV5-8	NA	NA	TRBJ1-3
CASKASGSGTGELFF	TGTGCCAGTAAAGCTAGCGGGAGTGGTACCGGGGAGCTGTTTTTT	15	TRBV19	TRBD2	few	TRBJ2-2
CASSLEGSNQPQHF	TGTGCCAGCAGCTTAGAGGGGTCCAATCAGCCCCAGCATTTT	14	TRBV11-2	NA	NA	TRBJ1-5
CAGGGTDTQYF	TGTGCCGGCGGGGGCACAGATACGCAGTATTTT	11	TRBV2	NA	NA	TRBJ2-3
CASSLVRGSEAFF	TGTGCCAGCAGCTTGGTACGAGGATCGGAAGCTTTCTTT	13	TRBV5-6	NA	NA	TRBJ1-1
CASSEGGVQPQHF	TGTGCCAGCAGTGAAGGTGGGGTTCAGCCCCAGCATTTT	13	TRBV6-1	NA	NA	TRBJ1-5
CASSFPRTGDSPSLF	TGTGCCAGCAGCTTCCCCCGGACAGGGGACTCTCCTAGCCTCTTT	15	TRBV7-9	TRBD1	NA	TRBJ1-1
CASSESTGANYGYTF	TGTGCCAGCAGTGAGTCTACAGGAGCTAACTATGGCTACACCTTC	15	TRBV6-4	NA	NA	TRBJ1-2
CASSLVQGPSGNTIYF	TGCGCCAGCAGCTTGGTCCAGGGGCCCTCTGGAAACACCATATATTTT	16	TRBV5-1	NA	NA	TRBJ1-3
CASSPPIGSGRGLDTQYF	TGTGCCAGCAGCCCTCCGATTGGTAGCGGGAGGGGCCTAGATACGCAGTATTTT	18	TRBV21-1	NA	NA	TRBJ2-3
CASSPPAPSDQETQYF	TGTGCCAGCAGCCCCCCGGCTCCTAGCGACCAAGAGACCCAGTACTTC	16	TRBV7-9	NA	NA	TRBJ2-5
CASSRQGGTYEQYF	TGTGCCAGTAGCAGACAGGGTGGGACCTACGAGCAGTACTTC	14	TRBV19	TRBD1	few	TRBJ2-7
CASSPQGNTEAFF	TGTGCCAGCTCACCACAGGGGAACACTGAAGCTTTCTTT	13	TRBV18	NA	NA	TRBJ1-1
CASSVTGLSANEQFF	TGTGCCAGCAGCGTTACGGGACTCTCCGCAAATGAGCAGTTCTTC	15	TRBV9	NA	NA	TRBJ2-1
CASTPGGRYLAFF	TGTGCCAGCACCCCGGGGGGTCGGTATTTAGCTTTCTTT	13	TRBV28	NA	NA	TRBJ1-1
CAISESRGSYNEQFF	TGTGCCATCAGTGAGTCGCGGGGGAGCTACAATGAGCAGTTCTTC	15	TRBV10-3	TRBD2	NA	TRBJ2-1
CASRLRHPTYNEQFF	TGTGCCAGCCGCCTCCGGCACCCTACCTACAATGAGCAGTTCTTC	15	TRBV27	NA	NA	TRBJ2-1
CASSLAGLARVNEQFF	TGCGCCAGCAGCTTGGCCGGGCTAGCTCGGGTCAATGAGCAGTTCTTC	16	TRBV5-1	NA	NA	TRBJ2-1
CSVAGTGTNEKLFF	TGCAGCGTTGCCGGGACAGGGACTAATGAAAAACTGTTTTTT	14	TRBV29-1	TRBD1	NA	TRBJ1-4
CASSSGTSGPEYNEQFF	TGTGCCAGCAGCTCTGGGACTAGCGGGCCCGAATACAATGAGCAGTTCTTC	17	TRBV7-9	TRBD2	NA	TRBJ2-1
CASSLMGGGGETQYF	TGTGCCAGCAGCTTAATGGGGGGAGGAGGTGAGACCCAGTACTTC	15	TRBV7-2	NA	NA	TRBJ2-5
CASSSPPDRSSNQPQHF	TGTGCCAGCAGCTCCCCGCCTGACAGGAGTTCCAACCAGCCCCAGCATTTT	17	TRBV27	NA	NA	TRBJ1-5
CASRSDRGGYEQYF	TGTGCCAGCAGGTCGGACAGGGGGGGATACGAGCAGTACTTC	14	TRBV6-5	TRBD1	NA	TRBJ2-7